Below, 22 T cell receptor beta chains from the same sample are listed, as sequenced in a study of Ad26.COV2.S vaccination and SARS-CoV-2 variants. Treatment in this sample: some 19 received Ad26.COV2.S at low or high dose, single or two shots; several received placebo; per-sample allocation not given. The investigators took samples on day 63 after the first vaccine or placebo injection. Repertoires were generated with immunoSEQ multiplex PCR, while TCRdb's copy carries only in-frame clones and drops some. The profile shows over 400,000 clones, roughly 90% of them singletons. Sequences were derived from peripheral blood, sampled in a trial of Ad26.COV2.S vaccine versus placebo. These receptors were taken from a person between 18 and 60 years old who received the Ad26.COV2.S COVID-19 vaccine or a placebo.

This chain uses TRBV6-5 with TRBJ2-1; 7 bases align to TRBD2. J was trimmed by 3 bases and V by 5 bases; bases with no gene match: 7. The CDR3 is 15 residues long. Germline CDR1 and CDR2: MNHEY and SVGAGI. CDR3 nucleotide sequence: TGTGCCAGCAGTCTAAGCGGGACCATCTACAATGAGCAGTTCTTC. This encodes CASSLSGTIYNEQFF.

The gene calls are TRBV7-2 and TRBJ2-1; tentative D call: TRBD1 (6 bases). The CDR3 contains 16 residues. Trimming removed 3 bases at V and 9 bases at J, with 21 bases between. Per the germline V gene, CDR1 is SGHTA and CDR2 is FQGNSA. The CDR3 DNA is TGTGCCAGCAGCTTTCGACCGGGACATCCGAAAAGTGAGCAGTTCTTC. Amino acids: CASSFRPGHPKSEQFF.

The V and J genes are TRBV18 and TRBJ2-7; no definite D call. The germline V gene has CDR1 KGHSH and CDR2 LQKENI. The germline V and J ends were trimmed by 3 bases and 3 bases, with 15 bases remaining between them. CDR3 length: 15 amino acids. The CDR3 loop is CASSPSPSSVYEQYF. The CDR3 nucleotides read TGTGCCAGCTCACCCTCCCCCAGCTCTGTCTACGAGCAGTACTTC.

CDR3 coding DNA: TGTGCCAGCAGCACCAGGGACGGTTCCTACGAGCAGTACTTC. Encoded protein: CASSTRDGSYEQYF. V usage is TRBV7-2 and J usage is TRBJ2-7; D might be TRBD1 or TRBD2, each matching 5 bases. The CDR3 totals 14 residues. CDR1 is SGHTA and CDR2 is FQGNSA in the germline V gene. V dropped 5 bases and J dropped 1 base, with 12 bases sitting between them.

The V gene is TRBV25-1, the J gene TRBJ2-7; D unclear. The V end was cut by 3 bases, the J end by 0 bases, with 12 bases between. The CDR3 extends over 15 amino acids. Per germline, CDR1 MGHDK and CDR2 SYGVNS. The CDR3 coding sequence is TGTGCCAGCAGTGACCCCGCCGGCGTCTCCTACGAGCAGTACTTC. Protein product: CASSDPAGVSYEQYF.

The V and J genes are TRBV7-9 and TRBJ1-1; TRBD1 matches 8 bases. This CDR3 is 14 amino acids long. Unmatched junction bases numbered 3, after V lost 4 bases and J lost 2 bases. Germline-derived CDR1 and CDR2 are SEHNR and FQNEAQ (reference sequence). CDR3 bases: TGTGCCAGCAGCTCGACAGGGGATAACACTGAAGCTTTCTTT. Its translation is CASSSTGDNTEAFF.

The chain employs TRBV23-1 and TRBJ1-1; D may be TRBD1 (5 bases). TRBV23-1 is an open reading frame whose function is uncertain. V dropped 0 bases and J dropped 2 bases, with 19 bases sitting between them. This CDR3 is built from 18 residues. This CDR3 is CASSQSPSLLGENTEAFF. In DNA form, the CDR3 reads TGCGCCAGCAGTCAATCCCCTTCGTTATTAGGGGAAAACACTGAAGCTTTCTTT.

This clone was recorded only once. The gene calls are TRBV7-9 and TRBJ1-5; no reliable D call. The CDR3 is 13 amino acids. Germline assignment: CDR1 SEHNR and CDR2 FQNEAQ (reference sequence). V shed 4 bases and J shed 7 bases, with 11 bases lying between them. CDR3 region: CASSSGVEQPQHF. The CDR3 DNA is TGTGCCAGCAGCTCTGGGGTTGAGCAGCCCCAGCATTTT.

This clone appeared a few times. CDR3 region: CASSDSARSGELFF. CDR3 DNA: TGTGCCAGCAGTGACTCCGCGCGGAGCGGGGAGCTGTTTTTT. The rearrangement joins TRBV6-4 to TRBJ2-2; D ambiguous. Germline V gene lookup returns CDR1 MRHNA and CDR2 SNTAGT. The CDR3 runs to 14 residues. Trimming left V 0 bases short and J 7 bases short, with 9 bases between.

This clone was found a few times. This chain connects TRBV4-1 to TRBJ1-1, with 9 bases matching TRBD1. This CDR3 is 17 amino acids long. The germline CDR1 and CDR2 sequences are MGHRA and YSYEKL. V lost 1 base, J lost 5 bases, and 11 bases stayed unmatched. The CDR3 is CASSQVTGGMGWTEAFF. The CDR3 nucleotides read TGCGCCAGCAGCCAAGTCACAGGGGGCATGGGATGGACTGAAGCTTTCTTT.

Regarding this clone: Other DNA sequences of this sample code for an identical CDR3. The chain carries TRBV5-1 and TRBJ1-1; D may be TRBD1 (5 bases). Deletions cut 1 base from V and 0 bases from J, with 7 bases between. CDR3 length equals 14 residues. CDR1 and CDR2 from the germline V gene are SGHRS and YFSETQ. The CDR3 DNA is TGCGCCAGCAGCTTGACAGGCATGAACACTGAAGCTTTCTTT. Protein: CASSLTGMNTEAFF.

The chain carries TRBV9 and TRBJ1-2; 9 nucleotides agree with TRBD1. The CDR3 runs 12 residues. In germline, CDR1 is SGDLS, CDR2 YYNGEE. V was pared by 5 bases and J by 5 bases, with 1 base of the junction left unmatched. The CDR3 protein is CASRTGGYGYTF. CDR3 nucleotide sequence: TGTGCCAGCAGGACAGGGGGGTATGGCTACACCTTC.

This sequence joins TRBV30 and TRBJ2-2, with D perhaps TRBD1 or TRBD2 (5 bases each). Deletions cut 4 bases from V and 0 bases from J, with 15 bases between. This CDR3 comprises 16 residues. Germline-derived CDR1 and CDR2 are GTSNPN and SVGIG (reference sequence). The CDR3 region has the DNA TGTGCCTGGATAGGGGACGGCAAGCCGAACACCGGGGAGCTGTTTTTT. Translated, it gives CAWIGDGKPNTGELFF.

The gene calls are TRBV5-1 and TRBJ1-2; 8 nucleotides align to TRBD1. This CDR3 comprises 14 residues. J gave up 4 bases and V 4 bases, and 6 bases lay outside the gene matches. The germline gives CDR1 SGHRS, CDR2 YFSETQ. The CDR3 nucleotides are TGCGCCAGCAGCCCTGGACAGGGAACCTATGGCTACACCTTC. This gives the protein CASSPGQGTYGYTF.

The CDR3 spells CASSESTQGLDGYTF. The CDR3 coding sequence is TGCGCCAGCAGTGAGTCGACTCAGGGGCTGGATGGCTACACCTTC. The V gene is TRBV10-1, the J gene TRBJ1-2, with a weak D call TRBD1 (6 bases). Germline CDR1 and CDR2: WNHNN and SYGVQD (reference sequence). CDR3 length equals 15 residues. V lost 0 bases and J lost 6, with 14 bases in between.

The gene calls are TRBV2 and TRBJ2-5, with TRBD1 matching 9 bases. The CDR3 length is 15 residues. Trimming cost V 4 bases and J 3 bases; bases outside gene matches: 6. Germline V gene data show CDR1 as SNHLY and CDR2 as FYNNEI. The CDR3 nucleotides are TGTGCCAGCAGTGTCTCGGGGACAGGGAAAGAGACCCAGTACTTC. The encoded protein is CASSVSGTGKETQYF.

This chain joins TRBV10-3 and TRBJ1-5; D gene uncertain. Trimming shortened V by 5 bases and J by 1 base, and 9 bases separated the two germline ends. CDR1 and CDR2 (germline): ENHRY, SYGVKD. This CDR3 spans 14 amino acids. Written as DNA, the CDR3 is TGTGCCATCAGTACAGAACAGAGCAATCAGCCCCAGCATTTT. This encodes CAISTEQSNQPQHF.

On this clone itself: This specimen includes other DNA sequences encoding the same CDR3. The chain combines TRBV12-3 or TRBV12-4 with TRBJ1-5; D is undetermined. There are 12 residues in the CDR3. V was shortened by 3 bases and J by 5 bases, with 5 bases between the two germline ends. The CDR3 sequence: CASSFGDQPQHF. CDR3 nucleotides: TGTGCCAGCAGTTTCGGGGATCAGCCCCAGCATTTT.

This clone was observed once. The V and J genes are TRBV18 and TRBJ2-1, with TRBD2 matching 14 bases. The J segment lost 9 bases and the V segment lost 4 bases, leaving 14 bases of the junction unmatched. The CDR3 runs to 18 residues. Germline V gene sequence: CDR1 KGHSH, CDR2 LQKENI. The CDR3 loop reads CASSLRLAGGPDFGEQFF. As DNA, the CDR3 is TGTGCCAGCTCACTACGACTAGCGGGGGGGCCGGATTTCGGTGAGCAGTTCTTC. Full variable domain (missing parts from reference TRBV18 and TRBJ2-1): NAGVMQNPRHLVRRRGQEARLRCSPMKGHSHVYWYRQLPEEGLKFMVYLQKENIIDESGMPKERFSAEFPKEGPSILRIQQVVRGDSAAYFCASSLRLAGGPDFGEQFFGPGTRLTVL.

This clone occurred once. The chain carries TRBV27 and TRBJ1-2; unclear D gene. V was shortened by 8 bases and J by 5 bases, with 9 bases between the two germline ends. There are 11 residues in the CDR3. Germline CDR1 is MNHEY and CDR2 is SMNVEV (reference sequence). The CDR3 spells CASASGYGYTF. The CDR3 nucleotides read TGTGCCAGCGCGTCGGGTTATGGCTACACCTTC.

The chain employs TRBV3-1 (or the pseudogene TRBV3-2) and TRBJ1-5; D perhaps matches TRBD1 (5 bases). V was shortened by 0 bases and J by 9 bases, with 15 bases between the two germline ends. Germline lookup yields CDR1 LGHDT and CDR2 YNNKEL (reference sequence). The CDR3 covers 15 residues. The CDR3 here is CASSQDPGGWGPQHF. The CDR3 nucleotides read TGTGCCAGCAGCCAAGATCCGGGGGGGTGGGGGCCCCAGCATTTT.

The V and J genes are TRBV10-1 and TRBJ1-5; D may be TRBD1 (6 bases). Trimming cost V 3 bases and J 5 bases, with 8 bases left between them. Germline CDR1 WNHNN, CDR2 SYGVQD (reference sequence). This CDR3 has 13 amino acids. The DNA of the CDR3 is TGCGCCAGCAGTGACAGGGGCGATCAGCCCCAGCATTTT. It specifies CASSDRGDQPQHF.